One sample yielded the 19 T cell receptor beta chains listed below, sequenced in a study of blood T cell repertoires in COVID-19. Method: immunoSEQ multiplex PCR; TCRdb's copy keeps in-frame clones and lacks some. The sample gives a few hundred thousand clones, around 90% of which show up once; under 6.5% is in the top ten. What was sequenced was PBMCs or T cells enriched from blood (not recorded which). Every receptor here comes from a woman in her thirties who had recovered from COVID-19.

The chain is built from TRBV30 and TRBJ1-1; maybe TRBD1 (5 bases). Germline lookup yields CDR1 GTSNPN and CDR2 SVGIG (reference sequence). The CDR3 is 12 amino acids. V was clipped by 5 bases and J by 4 bases, with 11 bases between them. The CDR3 here is CAWGHHGTEAFF. The CDR3 DNA sequence: TGTGCCTGGGGACACCACGGCACTGAAGCTTTCTTT.

This rearrangement joins TRBV6-7 to TRBJ1-1; D is undetermined. TRBV6-7 qualifies as an ORF whose function is uncertain. V was pared by 6 bases and J by 3 bases, with 14 bases between. The CDR3 extends over 14 amino acids. The CDR3 DNA is TGTGCCAGCAGCACGGCCTCTAGAGACACTGAAGCTTTCTTT. This codes for CASSTASRDTEAFF.

CDR3 coding DNA: TGTGCCACCAGCAGAGAGCACTCAGCGATCACCGATGAAAAACTGTTTTTT. Protein sequence: CATSREHSAITDEKLFF. V and J are TRBV15 and TRBJ1-4, with unresolved D. This CDR3 comprises 17 residues. Between the trimmed V and J ends, which lost 0 bases and 6 bases, there was a span of 17 bases. Per germline, CDR1 LNHNV and CDR2 YYDKDF (reference sequence).

This rearrangement joins TRBV5-1 to TRBJ1-3, with D perhaps matching TRBD1 (5 bases). Trimming pared 0 bases from V and 0 bases from J, leaving 7 bases between. CDR1 and CDR2 (germline): SGHRS, YFSETQ. The CDR3 runs to 15 residues. The CDR3 is CASSLGQYSGNTIYF. The CDR3 DNA reads as TGCGCCAGCAGCTTGGGACAGTACTCTGGAAACACCATATATTTT.

This chain uses TRBV6-2 or TRBV6-3 with TRBJ1-2, with 8 bases aligning to TRBD1. CDR1 is MNHEY, CDR2 SVGEGT, per germline. With 4 bases clipped from V and 0 bases from J, the junction kept 1 base outside the gene matches. The length of the CDR3 is 14 residues. The CDR3 loop reads CASSSGGSNYGYTF. The CDR3, as DNA: TGTGCCAGCAGTTCAGGGGGCTCTAACTATGGCTACACCTTC.

The rearrangement joins TRBV7-9 to TRBJ1-4; TRBD1 matches at 7 bases. The CDR3 has 17 residues. Germline CDR1 SEHNR, CDR2 FQNEAQ (reference sequence). The ends lost 5 bases at V and 8 bases at J; junction bases unmatched: 17. The CDR3 spells CASSPRAGPGTAEKLFF. CDR3 DNA: TGTGCCAGCAGCCCCCGGGCGGGTCCGGGGACAGCGGAAAAACTGTTTTTT.

The chain recombines TRBV6-1 with TRBJ2-1; possible D gene TRBD2, 7 bases. The germline gives CDR1 MNHNS, CDR2 SASEGT. V lost 0 bases and J lost 4, with 16 bases in between. The CDR3 is 17 residues long. Written as DNA, the CDR3 is TGTGCCAGCAGTGAAGCGCCGGCGGGGGCCTATTACAATGAGCAGTTCTTC. This gives the protein CASSEAPAGAYYNEQFF.

In DNA form, the CDR3 reads TGCGCCAGCGGACAGAGTTTGACCTACGAGCAGTACTTC. Amino acids: CASGQSLTYEQYF. The chain links TRBV10-2 to TRBJ2-7; D is perhaps TRBD1 (6 bases). Germline V gene data show CDR1 as WSHSY and CDR2 as SAAADI. The CDR3 extends over 13 amino acids. V lost 8 bases, J lost 2 bases, and 13 bases lay in between.

The J gene is TRBJ2-7, the V gene TRBV7-8; D is ambiguous. CDR3 length: 16 residues. From germline, CDR1 is SGHVS and CDR2 FQNEAQ. V was pared by 5 bases and J by 2 bases, with 19 bases between. CDR3 protein: CASSHYPPRSPYEQYF. The CDR3 bases are TGTGCCAGCAGCCACTACCCCCCGCGGTCACCCTACGAGCAGTACTTC. The whole variable domain, filled in from reference TRBV7-8 and TRBJ2-7, reads GAGVSQSPRYKVAKRGQDVALRCDPISGHVSLFWYQQALGQGPEFLTYFQNEAQLDKSGLPSDRFFAERPEGSVSTLKIQRTQQEDSAVYLCASSHYPPRSPYEQYFGPGTRLTVT.

V usage is TRBV15 and J usage is TRBJ1-2; D might be TRBD1 (6 bases). The CDR3 totals 17 residues. Germline lookup yields CDR1 LNHNV and CDR2 YYDKDF (reference sequence). V dropped 2 bases and J dropped 1 base, with 17 bases sitting between them. The CDR3 nucleotides read TGTGCCACCAGCAGATACCCGATACAGGGCCTTAACTATGGCTACACCTTC. It codes for CATSRYPIQGLNYGYTF.

The V and J genes are TRBV6-5 and TRBJ2-7; D ambiguous. This CDR3 is 13 amino acids long. Germline assignment: CDR1 MNHEY and CDR2 SVGAGI. Trimming pared 0 bases from V and 6 bases from J, leaving 9 bases between. The CDR3: CASSYSSRREQYF. CDR3 sequence (DNA): TGTGCCAGCAGTTACTCTTCCAGGCGCGAGCAGTACTTC.

This chain's CDR3 is CASSGQGGGTEAFF. The CDR3 coding sequence is TGCGCCAGCAGCGGGCAGGGTGGCGGCACTGAAGCTTTCTTT. The rearrangement links TRBV5-1 to TRBJ1-1, with a weak D call TRBD1 (5 bases). Between the trimmed V and J ends, which lost 4 bases and 4 bases, there was a span of 14 bases. Germline V CDR1 and CDR2: SGHRS, YFSETQ. The CDR3 covers 14 residues. The entire variable domain, with the rest obtained from reference TRBV5-1 and TRBJ1-1, is as follows: KAGVTQTPRYLIKTRGQQVTLSCSPISGHRSVSWYQQTPGQGLQFLFEYFSETQRNKGNFPGRFSGRQFSNSRSEMNVSTLELGDSALYLCASSGQGGGTEAFFGQGTRLTVV.

Only one count was recorded for this clone. This chain joins TRBV19 and TRBJ1-2; 7 bases match TRBD1. After removal of 9 bases from V and 8 bases from J, the junction contained 9 bases not matched to a gene. Germline CDR1 LNHDA, CDR2 SQIVND (reference sequence). This CDR3 comprises 12 residues. The CDR3 DNA reads TGTGCCAGCCAGGGACAGCCATGGGGCTACACCTTC. Its protein product is CASQGQPWGYTF.

The chain employs TRBV5-5 and TRBJ2-3; weak D call: TRBD1 (5 bases). Trimming took off 4 bases at V and 0 bases at J, with 9 bases between the two ends. Germline CDR1 reads SGHKS; CDR2 reads YYEKEE (reference sequence). CDR3 length: 14 amino acids. The CDR3 is CASSPGASTDTQYF. CDR3 nucleotide sequence: TGTGCCAGCAGCCCTGGGGCAAGCACAGATACGCAGTATTTT. Variable domain in full (rest from reference TRBV5-5 and TRBJ2-3): DAGVTQSPTHLIKTRGQQVTLRCSPISGHKSVSWYQQVLGQGPQFIFQYYEKEERGRGNFPDRFSARQFPNYSSELNVNALLLGDSALYLCASSPGASTDTQYFGPGTRLTVL.

The chain joins TRBV5-1 to TRBJ2-2, with 10 bases matching TRBD1. The V gene end was trimmed by 4 bases and the J gene end by 9 bases; junction bases not matched to a gene: 6. The CDR3 consists of 14 residues. Germline V gene lookup returns CDR1 SGHRS and CDR2 YFSETQ. CDR3 loop: CASSRGTGARELFF. CDR3 sequence (DNA): TGCGCCAGCAGCCGGGGGACAGGGGCCAGGGAGCTGTTTTTT.

The rearrangement links TRBV27 to TRBJ2-7; TRBD2 aligns across 7 bases. The length of the CDR3 is 16 residues. From germline, CDR1 is MNHEY and CDR2 SMNVEV (reference sequence). The V and J ends lost 4 bases and 2 bases, in that order; junction bases with no gene match: 11. This chain's CDR3 is CASSSRDLRGAYEQYF. CDR3 in DNA: TGTGCCAGCAGTTCCCGGGACCTCCGGGGGGCCTACGAGCAGTACTTC.

This rearrangement joins TRBV5-1 to TRBJ1-1; 11 nucleotides line up with TRBD1. CDR3 size: 14 residues. The germline V gene has CDR1 SGHRS and CDR2 YFSETQ. Germline trimming cut 4 bases from V and 6 bases from J; bases unmatched to any gene: 5. Written as DNA, the CDR3 is TGCGCCAGCAGCCCGGACAGGGGGCTGGCTGAAGCTTTCTTT. Protein sequence: CASSPDRGLAEAFF.

The chain employs TRBV27 and TRBJ1-6; D is unresolved. The V and J ends lost 6 bases and 7 bases respectively, with 7 bases between them. In germline, CDR1 is MNHEY, CDR2 SMNVEV (reference sequence). This CDR3 contains 12 residues. CDR3 sequence reads: CASRNINSPLHF. The CDR3 coding sequence is TGTGCCAGCAGAAATATCAATTCACCCCTCCACTTT.

The rearrangement links TRBV19 to TRBJ1-6; possibly TRBD1 for D (5 bases). The CDR3 is 14 amino acids. CDR1 LNHDA and CDR2 SQIVND come from the germline V gene (reference sequence). V was clipped by 5 bases and J by 4 bases, with 9 bases between them. The CDR3 loop is CASSPRQYNSPLHF. CDR3 DNA sequence: TGTGCCAGTAGTCCGAGACAGTATAATTCACCCCTCCACTTT.